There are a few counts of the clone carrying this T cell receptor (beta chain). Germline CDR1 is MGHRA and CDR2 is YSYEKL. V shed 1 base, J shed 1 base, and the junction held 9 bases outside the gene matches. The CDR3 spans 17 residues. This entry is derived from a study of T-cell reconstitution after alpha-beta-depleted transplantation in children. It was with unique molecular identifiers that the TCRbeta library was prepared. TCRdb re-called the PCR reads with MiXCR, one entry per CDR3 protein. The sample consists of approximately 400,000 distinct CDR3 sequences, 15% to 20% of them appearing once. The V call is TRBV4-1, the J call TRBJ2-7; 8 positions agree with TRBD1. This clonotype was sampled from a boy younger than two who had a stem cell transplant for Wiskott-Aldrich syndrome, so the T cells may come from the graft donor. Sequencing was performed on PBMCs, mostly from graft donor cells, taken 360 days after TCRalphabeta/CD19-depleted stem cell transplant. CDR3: CASSQVTGAKGSYEQYF. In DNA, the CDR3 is TGCGCCAGCAGCCAAGTGACAGGGGCTAAGGGTTCCTACGAGCAGTACTTC.